This T cell receptor beta chain was captured in a study of blood T cell repertoires in COVID-19. The method was immunoSEQ multiplex PCR; TCRdb's version includes in-frame clones alone and lacks a portion of them. The sample lists about 170,000 clones, roughly 80% occurring once. Assignments of participants to cohorts depended upon their own reported clinical history. This CDR3 has 14 residues. Losses at the gene ends were 6 bases for V and 0 bases for J; bases not matched to a gene: 3. CDR1 and CDR2 (germline): MNHEY, SVGAGI. The clonotype comes from a man between 45 and 60 years old who had recovered from COVID-19. The chain combines TRBV6-5 with TRBJ2-3, with 7 nucleotides matching TRBD2. The sequencing input was PBMCs or T cells enriched from blood (not recorded which). The CDR3 spells CASRVGGSTDTQYF. The CDR3 bases are TGTGCCAGCAGGGTGGGGGGGAGCACAGATACGCAGTATTTT.